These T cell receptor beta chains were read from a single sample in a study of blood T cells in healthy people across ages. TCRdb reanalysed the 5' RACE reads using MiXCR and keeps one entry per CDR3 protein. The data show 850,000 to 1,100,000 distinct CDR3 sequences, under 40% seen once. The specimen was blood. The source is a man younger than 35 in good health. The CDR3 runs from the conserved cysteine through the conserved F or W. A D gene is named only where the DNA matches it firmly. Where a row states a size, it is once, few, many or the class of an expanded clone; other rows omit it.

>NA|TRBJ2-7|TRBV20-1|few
CSARGLGGSYEQYF
TGCAGTGCTAGAGGACTAGGGGGAAGCTACGAGCAGTACTTC
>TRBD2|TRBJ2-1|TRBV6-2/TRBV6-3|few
CASTPGLAGGHEQFF
TGTGCCAGCACACCGGGACTAGCGGGGGGGCATGAGCAGTTCTTC
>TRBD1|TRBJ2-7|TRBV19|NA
CVSSIGTGNYEQYF
TGTGTCAGTAGTATCGGGACAGGGAACTACGAGCAGTACTTC
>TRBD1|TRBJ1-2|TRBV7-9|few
CASSLDRGRFTF
TGTGCCAGCAGCTTGGACAGGGGGAGGTTCACCTTC
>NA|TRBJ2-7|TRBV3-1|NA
CASSQNSRDYEQYF
TGTGCCAGCAGCCAAAACAGCCGAGACTACGAGCAGTACTTC
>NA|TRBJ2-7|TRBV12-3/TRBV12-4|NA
CASSLGRVYEQYF
TGTGCCAGCAGTTTAGGGCGGGTCTACGAGCAGTACTTC
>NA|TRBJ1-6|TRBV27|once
CASSLRGPLHF
TGTGCCAGCAGTTTACGGGGACCCCTCCACTTT
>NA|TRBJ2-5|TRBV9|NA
CASSERGSNQETQYF
TGTGCCAGCAGCGAGAGGGGCAGTAACCAAGAGACCCAGTACTTC
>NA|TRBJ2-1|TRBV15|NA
CATSRGGGGNEQFF
TGTGCCACCAGCAGAGGTGGAGGGGGCAATGAGCAGTTCTTC
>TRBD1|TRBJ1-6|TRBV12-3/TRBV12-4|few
CASSMGQSLNSPLHF
TGTGCCAGCAGCATGGGACAGAGCCTGAATTCACCCCTCCACTTT
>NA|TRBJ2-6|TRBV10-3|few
CAISEGVTGANVLTF
TGTGCCATCTCCGAGGGGGTGACTGGGGCCAACGTCCTGACTTTC
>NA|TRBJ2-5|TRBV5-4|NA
CAGSFIQGGETQYF
TGTGCCGGCAGCTTCATACAGGGAGGGGAGACCCAGTACTTC
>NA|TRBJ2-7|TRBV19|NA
CASNYRANYEQYF
TGTGCCAGTAATTATCGGGCAAACTACGAGCAGTACTTC
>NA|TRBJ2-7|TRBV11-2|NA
CASRLAYEQYF
TGTGCCAGCAGGCTGGCGTACGAGCAGTACTTC
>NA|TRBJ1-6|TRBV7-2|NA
CASSGGTYNSPLHF
TGTGCCAGCTCTGGGGGTACCTATAATTCACCCCTCCACTTT
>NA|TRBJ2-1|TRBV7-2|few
CASTQSSYNEQFF
TGTGCCAGCACCCAGAGCTCCTACAATGAGCAGTTCTTC
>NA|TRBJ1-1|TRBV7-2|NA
CASRLSRANTEAFF
TGTGCCAGCAGATTAAGTAGGGCGAACACTGAAGCTTTCTTT
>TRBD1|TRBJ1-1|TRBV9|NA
CASSVARGGTEAFF
TGTGCCAGCAGCGTAGCCAGGGGGGGAACTGAAGCTTTCTTT
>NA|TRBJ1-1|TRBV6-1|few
CASSAPGARDTNTEAFF
TGTGCCAGCAGTGCCCCGGGGGCGCGAGACACGAACACTGAAGCTTTCTTT
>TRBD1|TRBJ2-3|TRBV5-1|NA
CASSSGQGANTDTQYF
TGCGCCAGCAGCTCCGGACAGGGGGCTAACACAGATACGCAGTATTTT
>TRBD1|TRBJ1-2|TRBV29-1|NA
CSVTGAGYTF
TGCAGCGTTACAGGGGCCGGCTACACCTTC
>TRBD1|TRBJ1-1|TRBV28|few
CASSLLRGQGANTEAFF
TGTGCCAGCAGTTTATTGAGGGGACAGGGGGCGAACACTGAAGCTTTCTTT
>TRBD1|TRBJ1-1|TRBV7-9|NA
CASSWNDRVSEAFF
TGTGCCAGCAGCTGGAATGACAGGGTATCTGAAGCTTTCTTT
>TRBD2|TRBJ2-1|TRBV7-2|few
CASSPRSGLAGGRNEQFF
TGTGCCAGCAGCCCACGATCCGGACTAGCGGGGGGGCGGAATGAGCAGTTCTTC
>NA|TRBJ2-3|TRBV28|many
CASSFGGGGQQYF
TGTGCCAGCAGTTTCGGCGGTGGGGGTCAGCAGTATTTT
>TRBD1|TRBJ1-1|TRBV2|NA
CASSLRTGPNTEAFF
TGTGCCAGCAGCTTAAGGACAGGGCCGAACACTGAAGCTTTCTTT
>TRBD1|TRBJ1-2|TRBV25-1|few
CASTSPGQGGGYTF
TGTGCCAGCACCTCCCCAGGGCAGGGGGGTGGCTACACCTTC
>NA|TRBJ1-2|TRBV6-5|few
CASSYEMHQGYTF
TGTGCCAGCAGTTACGAGATGCACCAAGGCTACACCTTC
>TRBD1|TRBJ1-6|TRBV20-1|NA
CSALGGTGGDSPLHF
TGCAGTGCTCTCGGGGGGACAGGGGGGGATTCACCCCTCCACTTT
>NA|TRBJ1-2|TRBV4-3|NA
CASSQAKQGIYGYTF
TGCGCCAGCAGCCAAGCTAAGCAGGGAATCTATGGCTACACCTTC
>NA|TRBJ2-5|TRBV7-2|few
CASSLRRGKTQYF
TGTGCCAGCAGCTTGCGGAGGGGGAAGACCCAGTACTTC
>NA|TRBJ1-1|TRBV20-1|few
CSARDGADTEAFF
TGCAGTGCTAGAGACGGGGCCGACACTGAAGCTTTCTTT
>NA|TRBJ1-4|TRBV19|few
CASTGTKTGGEKLFF
TGTGCCAGTACCGGAACAAAGACTGGGGGTGAAAAACTGTTTTTT
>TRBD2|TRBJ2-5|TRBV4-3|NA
CASSQAGGRETQYF
TGCGCCAGCAGCCAAGCGGGGGGGCGAGAGACCCAGTACTTC
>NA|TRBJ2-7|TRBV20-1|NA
CSAREGGEQYF
TGCAGTGCTAGAGAAGGGGGCGAGCAGTACTTC
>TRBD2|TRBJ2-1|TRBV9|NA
CASSLVAGRSYNEQFF
TGTGCCAGCAGCCTTGTAGCGGGGCGATCCTACAATGAGCAGTTCTTC
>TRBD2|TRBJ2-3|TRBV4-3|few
CASSQGEAGITDTQYF
TGCGCCAGCAGCCAAGGGGAAGCGGGGATCACAGATACGCAGTATTTT
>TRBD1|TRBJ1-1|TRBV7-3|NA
CASSPGRDRENTEAFF
TGTGCCAGCAGCCCTGGCCGGGACAGGGAGAACACTGAAGCTTTCTTT
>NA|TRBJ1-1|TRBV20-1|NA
CSARRRAGKGTEAFF
TGCAGTGCTCGTAGGAGGGCAGGGAAGGGCACTGAAGCTTTCTTT
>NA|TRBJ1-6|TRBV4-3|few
CASSQGGGSYNSPLHF
TGCGCCAGCAGCCAAGGTGGGGGGAGCTATAATTCACCCCTCCACTTT
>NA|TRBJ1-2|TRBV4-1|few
CASSQVQGSTLESYGYTF
TGCGCCAGCAGCCAAGTACAGGGATCGACCCTAGAGAGCTATGGCTACACCTTC
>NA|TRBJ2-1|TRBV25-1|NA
CASSDIEQTPWNEQFF
TGTGCCAGCAGTGATATCGAGCAGACACCCTGGAATGAGCAGTTCTTC
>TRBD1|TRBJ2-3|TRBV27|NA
CASSLISRGLKGDTQYF
TGTGCCAGCAGTTTAATATCGAGGGGGCTTAAAGGGGATACGCAGTATTTT
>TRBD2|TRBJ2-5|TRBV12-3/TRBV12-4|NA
CASSLAGTPYNEQYF
TGTGCCAGCAGCCTAGCGGGTACCCCCTACAATGAGCAGTACTTC
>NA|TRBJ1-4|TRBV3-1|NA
CASSPTGISNENLFF
TGTGCCAGCAGCCCCACGGGGATATCTAATGAAAACCTGTTTTTT
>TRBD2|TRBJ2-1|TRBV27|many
CASSLERGTYNEQFF
TGTGCCAGCAGTTTAGAGCGGGGGACCTACAATGAGCAGTTCTTC
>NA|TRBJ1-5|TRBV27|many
CASRWGDQPQHF
TGTGCCAGCAGATGGGGGGATCAGCCCCAGCATTTT
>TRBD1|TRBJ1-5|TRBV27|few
CASSLRTGGQPQHF
TGTGCCAGCAGTTTGAGGACAGGCGGTCAGCCCCAGCATTTT
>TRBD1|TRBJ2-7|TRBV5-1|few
CASSLAGTESYEQYF
TGCGCCAGCAGCTTGGCCGGGACAGAGTCCTACGAGCAGTACTTC
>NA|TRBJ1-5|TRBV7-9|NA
CASSLDFSNQPQHF
TGTGCCAGCAGCCTAGACTTTAGCAATCAGCCCCAGCATTTT
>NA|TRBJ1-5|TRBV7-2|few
CASSLVQGYQPQHF
TGTGCCAGCAGCTTAGTACAGGGCTATCAGCCCCAGCATTTT
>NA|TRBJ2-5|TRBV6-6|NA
CASREASSYGQYF
TGTGCCAGCAGGGAGGCCAGCTCTTACGGGCAGTACTTC
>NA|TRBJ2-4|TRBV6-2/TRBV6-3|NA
CASSRYREQAKNIQYF
TGTGCCAGCAGCCGCTACAGGGAGCAGGCCAAAAACATTCAGTACTTC
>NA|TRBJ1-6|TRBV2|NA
CASSVGQRNSPLHF
TGTGCCAGCAGTGTGGGGCAGAGAAATTCACCCCTCCACTTT